This TCR beta chain comes out of a study of cytomegalovirus exposure and HLA in healthy donors. Study-level results: The study recorded 150 to 200 TCR beta chains that were cytomegalovirus-associated. Trimming of TCR beta V- and J-genes showed a link, identified in a later analysis, to a missense DCLRE1C variant. A prior analysis recorded that most TCR beta V segments were productive about 87% or about 30% of the time.

The length of the CDR3 is 16 residues. Per germline, CDR1 SEHNR and CDR2 FQNEAQ (reference sequence). PCR was performed using 60 Vbeta and 13 Jbeta primers. Measured with immunoSEQ multiplex PCR; TCRdb has only the in-frame clones, and not every one. The sample records 150,000 or so clones, over 75% being singletons. Comment on this clone: Its cognate antigen is unknown. One junction end disagrees with the germline gene, perhaps due to a read error.

This TCR was recovered from a male donor in good health and CMV-seronegative. V usage is TRBV7-9 and J usage is TRBJ2-3, with a possible D match to TRBD2 (6 bases). Sequences were obtained from PBMCs. The CDR3, as DNA: TGTTCCAGCAGCTCTTCGGGAAGCGGGAGCACAGATACGCAGTATTTT. The encoded protein is CSSSSSGSGSTDTQYF.